This TCR beta chain was captured in a study of OX40 agonist ivuxolimab in advanced cancers. Germline V lookup: CDR1 GTSNPN, CDR2 SVGIG (reference sequence). This CDR3 is 13 amino acids long. V was trimmed by 3 bases and J by 10 bases, leaving 15 bases between them. TCRdb keeps only in-frame clones here, not all; method: immunoSEQ multiplex PCR. The repertoire holds tens of thousands of clones, 88% seen once, with 8.5% to 10% in the top ten. The receptor comes from an adult with an advanced solid tumor such as melanoma, head and neck, liver or kidney cancer. The sequencing here drew on CD4+ or CD8+ T cells sorted from blood, taken in a trial of the OX40 agonist ivuxolimab. The V and J genes are TRBV30 and TRBJ1-4, with a possible D match to TRBD1 (6 bases). The CDR3 sequence is CAWSPLEGGKLFF. CDR3 DNA: TGTGCCTGGAGCCCCCTGGAAGGGGGAAAACTGTTTTTT.